This T cell receptor (beta chain) is from a study of Graves' ophthalmopathy and Graves' hyperthyroidism. This clonotype appeared many times. TCR beta CDR3 regions were amplified from RNA transcripts. In the first round, RT-PCR was carried out with HTBI primers, and a multiplex PCR formed the second round. TCRdb independently ran MiXCR on the multiplex PCR reads; one entry per CDR3 protein. The sample shows 580,000 or so distinct CDR3 sequences, less than 40% of them seen only once. Input material: peripheral blood or thyroid tissue (not recorded which). The receptor comes from an adult man with Graves' hyperthyroidism.

The DNA of the CDR3 is TGCGCCAGCAGCCGGGACTCTGGAAACACCATATATTTT. Translating gives CASSRDSGNTIYF. The chain recombines TRBV5-1 with TRBJ1-3, with D uncertain. The CDR3 has 13 residues. Trimming cost V 4 bases and J 0 bases, with 5 bases left between them. Germline CDR1 SGHRS, CDR2 YFSETQ.